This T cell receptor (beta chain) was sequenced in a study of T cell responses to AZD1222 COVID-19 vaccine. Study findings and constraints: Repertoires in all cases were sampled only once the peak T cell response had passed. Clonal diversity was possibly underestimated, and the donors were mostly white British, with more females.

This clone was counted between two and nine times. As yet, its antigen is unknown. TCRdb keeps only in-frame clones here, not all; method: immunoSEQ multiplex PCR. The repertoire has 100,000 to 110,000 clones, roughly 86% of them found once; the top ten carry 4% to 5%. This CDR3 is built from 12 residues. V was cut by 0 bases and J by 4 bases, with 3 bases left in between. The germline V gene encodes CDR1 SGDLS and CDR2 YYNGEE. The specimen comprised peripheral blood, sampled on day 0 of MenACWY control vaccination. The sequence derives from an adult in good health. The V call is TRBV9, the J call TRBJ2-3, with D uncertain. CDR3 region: CASSVASDTQYF. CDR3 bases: TGTGCCAGCAGCGTAGCGTCAGATACGCAGTATTTT.